The T cell receptor (beta chain) under discussion was sequenced for a study of blood T cell repertoires in COVID-19. The germline V gene encodes CDR1 LNHDA and CDR2 SQIVND (reference sequence). The trim removed 6 bases at V and 5 bases at J, leaving 7 bases unmatched. CDR3 length: 14 amino acids. Clones were sequenced by immunoSEQ multiplex PCR, and TCRdb holds only the in-frame ones, with some missing. The data contain under 200,000 clones, more than 65% of them singletons. This receptor was taken from a man aged 50-60 years who had recovered from COVID-19. The sequencing sample was made of PBMCs or T cells enriched from blood (not recorded which). The chain recombines TRBV19 with TRBJ1-1, with 9 bases identical to TRBD1. CDR3 nucleotides: TGTGCCAGTAGCAAGACAGGGGGAGGAACTGAAGCTTTCTTT. Translating it yields CASSKTGGGTEAFF.